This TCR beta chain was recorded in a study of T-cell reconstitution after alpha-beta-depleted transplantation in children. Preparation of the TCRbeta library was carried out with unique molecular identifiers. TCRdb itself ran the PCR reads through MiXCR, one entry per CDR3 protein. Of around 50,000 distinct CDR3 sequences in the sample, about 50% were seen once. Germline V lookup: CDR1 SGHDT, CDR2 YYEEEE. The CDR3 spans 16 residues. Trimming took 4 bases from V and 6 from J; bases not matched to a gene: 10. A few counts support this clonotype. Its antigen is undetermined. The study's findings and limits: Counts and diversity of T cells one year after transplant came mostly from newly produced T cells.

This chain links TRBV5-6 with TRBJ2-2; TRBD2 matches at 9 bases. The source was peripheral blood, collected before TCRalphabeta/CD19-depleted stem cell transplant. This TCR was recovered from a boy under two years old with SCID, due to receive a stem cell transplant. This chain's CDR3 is CASSRARGGAAGELFF. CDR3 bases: TGTGCCAGCAGCCGGGCTCGCGGGGGGGCTGCCGGGGAGCTGTTTTTT.